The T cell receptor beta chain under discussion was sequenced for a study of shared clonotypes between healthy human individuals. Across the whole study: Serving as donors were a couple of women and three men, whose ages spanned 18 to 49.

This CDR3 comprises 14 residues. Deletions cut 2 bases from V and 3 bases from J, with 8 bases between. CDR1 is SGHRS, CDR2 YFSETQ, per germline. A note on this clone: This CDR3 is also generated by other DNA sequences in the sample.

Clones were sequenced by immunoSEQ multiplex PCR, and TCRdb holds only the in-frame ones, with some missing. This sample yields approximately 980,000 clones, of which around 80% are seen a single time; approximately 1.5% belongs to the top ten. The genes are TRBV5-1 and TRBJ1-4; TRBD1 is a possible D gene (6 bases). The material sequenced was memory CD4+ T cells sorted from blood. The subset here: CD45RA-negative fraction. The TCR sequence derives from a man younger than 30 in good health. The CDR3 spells CASSLQGSNEKLFF. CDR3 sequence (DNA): TGCGCCAGCAGCTTACAGGGCTCTAATGAAAAACTGTTTTTT.